This T cell receptor (beta chain) derives from a study of regulatory T cells in long-lasting Graves disease. In the study overall: Antithyroid drug use was under 3 months in newly diagnosed Graves' patients. The study's findings and limits: Favoring TRBV28, TRBJ1-2 and TRBJ2-5 was a feature seen in persistent disease. Sharing of public clonotypes was greater in persistent patients (around 3,000) than in new patients (around 880).

The time point: newly diagnosed GD, antithyroid drugs for less than 3 months. PBMC-extracted RNA yielded the TCR library. Points on this clonotype: Its antigen is still unknown.

Relying on iRepertoire HTBI primers and Arm-PCR of CDR3 regions, the team built TCR beta libraries. Authors' data handling: The samples yielded fewer than 75 TRBV and roughly 14 TRBJ segments. TCRdb re-called the multiplex PCR reads with MiXCR, one entry per CDR3 protein. TCRdb's processing, not the study's, gives the V and J calls here. Here the sample spans around 250,000 distinct CDR3 sequences, 20% being singletons. The V end was cut by 5 bases, the J end by 5 bases, with 18 bases between. This CDR3 has 15 residues. The germline CDR1 and CDR2 sequences are SGHNT and YENEEA. V and J are TRBV11-3 and TRBJ1-1; a possible D gene is TRBD1 (5 bases). This specimen was peripheral blood mononuclear cells (PBMCs), taken at new diagnosis, from a patient treated with antithyroid drugs. The clonotype was recovered from a female donor with Graves disease. The CDR3 sequence is CASSPGDRSATEAFF. The DNA of the CDR3 is TGTGCCAGCAGCCCGGGGGACCGGTCGGCTACTGAAGCTTTCTTT.